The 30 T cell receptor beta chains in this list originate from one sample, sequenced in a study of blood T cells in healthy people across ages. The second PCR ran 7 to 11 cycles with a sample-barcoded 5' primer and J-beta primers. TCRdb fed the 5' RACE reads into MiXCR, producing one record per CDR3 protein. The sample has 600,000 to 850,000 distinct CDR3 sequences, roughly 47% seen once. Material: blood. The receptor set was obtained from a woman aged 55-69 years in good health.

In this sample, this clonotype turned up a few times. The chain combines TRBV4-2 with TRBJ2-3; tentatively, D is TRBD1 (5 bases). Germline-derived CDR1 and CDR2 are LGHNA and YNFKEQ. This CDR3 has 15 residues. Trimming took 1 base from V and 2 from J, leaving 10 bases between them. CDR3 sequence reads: CASSQAWTLTDTQYF. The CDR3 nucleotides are TGTGCCAGCAGCCAAGCCTGGACACTCACAGATACGCAGTATTTT.

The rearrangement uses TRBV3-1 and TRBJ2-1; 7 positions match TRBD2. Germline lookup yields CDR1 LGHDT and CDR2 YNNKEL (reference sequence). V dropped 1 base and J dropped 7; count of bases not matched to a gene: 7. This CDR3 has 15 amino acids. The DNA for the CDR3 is TGTGCCAGCAGCCAAGTCCTCGGAGCGGGGAATGAGCAGTTCTTC. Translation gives CASSQVLGAGNEQFF.

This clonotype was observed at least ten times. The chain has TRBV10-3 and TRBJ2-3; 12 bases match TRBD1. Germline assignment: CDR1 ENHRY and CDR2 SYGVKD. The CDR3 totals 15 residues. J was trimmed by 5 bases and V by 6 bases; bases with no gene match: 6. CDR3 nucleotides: TGTGCCATCAGACCGGGACAGGGGGCGCAAGATACGCAGTATTTT. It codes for CAIRPGQGAQDTQYF.

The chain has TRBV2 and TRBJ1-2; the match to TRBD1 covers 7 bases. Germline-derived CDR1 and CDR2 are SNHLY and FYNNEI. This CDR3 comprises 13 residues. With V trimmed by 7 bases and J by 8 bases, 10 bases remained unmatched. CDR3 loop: CASNRDSIVGYTF. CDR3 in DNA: TGTGCCAGCAACCGGGACAGCATCGTGGGCTACACCTTC.

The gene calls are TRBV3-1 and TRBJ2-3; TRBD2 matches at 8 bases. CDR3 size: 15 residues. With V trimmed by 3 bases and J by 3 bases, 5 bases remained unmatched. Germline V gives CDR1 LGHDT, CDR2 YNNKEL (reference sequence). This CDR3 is CASSQSGGRTDTQYF. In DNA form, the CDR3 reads TGTGCCAGCAGCCAGTCGGGGGGGCGTACAGATACGCAGTATTTT.

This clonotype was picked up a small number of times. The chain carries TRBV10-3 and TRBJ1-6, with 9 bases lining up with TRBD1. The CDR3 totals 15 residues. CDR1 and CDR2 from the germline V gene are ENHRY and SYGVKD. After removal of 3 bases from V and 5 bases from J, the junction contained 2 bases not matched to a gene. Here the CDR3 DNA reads TGTGCCATCAGTGAACAGGGGGCCGATAATTCACCCCTCCACTTT. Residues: CAISEQGADNSPLHF.

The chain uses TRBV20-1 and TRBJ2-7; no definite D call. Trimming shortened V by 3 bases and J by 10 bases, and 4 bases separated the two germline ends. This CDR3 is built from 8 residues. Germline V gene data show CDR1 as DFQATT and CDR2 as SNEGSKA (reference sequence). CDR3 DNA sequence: TGCAGTGCTAGTCCCCAGTACTTC. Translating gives CSASPQYF.

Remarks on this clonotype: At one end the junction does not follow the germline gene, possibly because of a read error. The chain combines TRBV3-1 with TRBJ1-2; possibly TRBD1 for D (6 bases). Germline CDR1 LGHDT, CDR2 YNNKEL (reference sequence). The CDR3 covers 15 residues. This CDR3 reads CTSSQLYYRAGGYTF. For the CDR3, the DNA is TGTACCAGCAGCCAGTTATACTACAGGGCGGGAGGCTACACCTTC.

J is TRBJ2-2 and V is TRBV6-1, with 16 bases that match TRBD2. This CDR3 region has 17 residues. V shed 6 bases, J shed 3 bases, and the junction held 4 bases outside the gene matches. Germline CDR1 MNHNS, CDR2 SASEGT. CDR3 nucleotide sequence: TGTGCCAGCAGGTTGGGACTAGCGGGAGGGCACACCGGGGAGCTGTTTTTT. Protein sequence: CASRLGLAGGHTGELFF.

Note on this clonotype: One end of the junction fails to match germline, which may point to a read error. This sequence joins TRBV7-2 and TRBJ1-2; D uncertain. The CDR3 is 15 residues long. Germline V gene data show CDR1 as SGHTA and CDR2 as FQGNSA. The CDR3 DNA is TGTGCCAGCAGCTCCCCCGACGGGTACAACTTTGGCTACACCTTC. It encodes CASSSPDGYNFGYTF.

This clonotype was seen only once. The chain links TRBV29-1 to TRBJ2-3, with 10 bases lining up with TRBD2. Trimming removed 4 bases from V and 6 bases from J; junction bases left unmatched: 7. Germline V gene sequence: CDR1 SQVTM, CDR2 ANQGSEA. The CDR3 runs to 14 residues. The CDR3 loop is CSVVLSSGSDTQYF. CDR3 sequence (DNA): TGCAGCGTTGTATTGTCTAGCGGGAGTGATACGCAGTATTTT.

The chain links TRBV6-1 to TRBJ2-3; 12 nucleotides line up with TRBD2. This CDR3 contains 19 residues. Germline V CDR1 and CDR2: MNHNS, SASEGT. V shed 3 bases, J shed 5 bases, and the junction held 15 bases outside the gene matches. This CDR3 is CASSDFRLAGAGYGDTQYF. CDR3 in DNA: TGTGCCAGCAGTGACTTCCGACTAGCGGGAGCTGGTTATGGAGATACGCAGTATTTT.

CDR3 residues: CASSRLDTGGNQPQHF. The CDR3 DNA reads TGTGCCAGCAGCCGTCTGGATACAGGGGGCAATCAGCCCCAGCATTTT. The gene calls are TRBV7-2 and TRBJ1-5; 7 nucleotides match TRBD1. Germline assignment: CDR1 SGHTA and CDR2 FQGNSA. Unmatched junction bases numbered 9, after V lost 5 bases and J lost 2 bases. The CDR3 contains 16 residues.

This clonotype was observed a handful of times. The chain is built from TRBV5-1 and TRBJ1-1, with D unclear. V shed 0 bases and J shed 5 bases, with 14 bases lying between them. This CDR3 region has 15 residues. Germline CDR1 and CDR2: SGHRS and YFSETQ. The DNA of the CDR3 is TGCGCCAGCAGCTTGGGCCAGGCCTTGGGGACTGAAGCTTTCTTT. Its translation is CASSLGQALGTEAFF. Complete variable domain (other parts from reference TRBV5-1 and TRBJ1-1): KAGVTQTPRYLIKTRGQQVTLSCSPISGHRSVSWYQQTPGQGLQFLFEYFSETQRNKGNFPGRFSGRQFSNSRSEMNVSTLELGDSALYLCASSLGQALGTEAFFGQGTRLTVV.

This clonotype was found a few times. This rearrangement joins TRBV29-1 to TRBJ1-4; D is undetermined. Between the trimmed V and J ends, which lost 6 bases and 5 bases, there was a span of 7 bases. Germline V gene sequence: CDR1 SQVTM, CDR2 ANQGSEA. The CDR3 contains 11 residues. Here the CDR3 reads CSVSMNEKLFF. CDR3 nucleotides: TGCAGCGTCTCGATGAATGAAAAACTGTTTTTT.

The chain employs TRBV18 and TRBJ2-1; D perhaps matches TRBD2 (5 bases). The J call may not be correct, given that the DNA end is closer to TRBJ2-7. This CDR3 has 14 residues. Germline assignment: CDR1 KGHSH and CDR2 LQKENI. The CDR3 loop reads CASSPYGIRDEQYF. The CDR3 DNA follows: TGTGCCAGCTCACCATACGGAATTCGGGATGAGCAGTACTTC.

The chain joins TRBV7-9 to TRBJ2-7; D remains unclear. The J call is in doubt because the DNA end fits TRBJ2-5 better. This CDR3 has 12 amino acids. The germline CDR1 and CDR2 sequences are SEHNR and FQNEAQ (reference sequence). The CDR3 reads CASSFRAETQYF. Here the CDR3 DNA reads TGTGCCAGCAGCTTTCGTGCGGAGACCCAGTACTTC.

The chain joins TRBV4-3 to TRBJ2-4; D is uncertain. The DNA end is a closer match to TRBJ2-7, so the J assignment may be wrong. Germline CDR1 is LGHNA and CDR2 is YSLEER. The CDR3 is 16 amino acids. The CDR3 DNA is TGCGCCAGCAGCCAAGATTGGCCCTCGAGGACCTACGAGCAGTACTTC. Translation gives CASSQDWPSRTYEQYF.

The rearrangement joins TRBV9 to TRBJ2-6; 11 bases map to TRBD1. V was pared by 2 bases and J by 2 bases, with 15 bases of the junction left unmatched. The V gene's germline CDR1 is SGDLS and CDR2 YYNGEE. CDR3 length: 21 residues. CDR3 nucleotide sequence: TGTGCCAGCAGCGTGGATCCCGGGACAGGGGGTATACCTGCTGGGGCCAACGTCCTGACTTTC. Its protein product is CASSVDPGTGGIPAGANVLTF.

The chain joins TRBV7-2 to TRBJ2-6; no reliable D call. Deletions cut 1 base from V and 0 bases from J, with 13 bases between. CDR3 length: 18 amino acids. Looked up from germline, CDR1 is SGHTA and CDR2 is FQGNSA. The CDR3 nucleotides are TGTGCCAGCAGCTTAGGACGGTGGATAGGCTCTGGGGCCAACGTCCTGACTTTC. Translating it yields CASSLGRWIGSGANVLTF.

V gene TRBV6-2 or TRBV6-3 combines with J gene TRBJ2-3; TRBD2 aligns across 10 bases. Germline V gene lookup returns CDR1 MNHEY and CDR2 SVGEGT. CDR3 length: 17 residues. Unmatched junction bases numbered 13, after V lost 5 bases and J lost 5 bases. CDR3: CASSLRPEASGGDTQYF. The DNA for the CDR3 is TGTGCCAGCAGTCTCCGCCCGGAGGCTAGCGGGGGAGATACGCAGTATTTT.

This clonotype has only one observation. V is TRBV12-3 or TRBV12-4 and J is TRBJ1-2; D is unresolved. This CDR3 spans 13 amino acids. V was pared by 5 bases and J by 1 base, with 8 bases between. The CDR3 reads CASSPDLNYGYTF. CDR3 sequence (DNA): TGTGCCAGCAGTCCAGATCTTAACTATGGCTACACCTTC.

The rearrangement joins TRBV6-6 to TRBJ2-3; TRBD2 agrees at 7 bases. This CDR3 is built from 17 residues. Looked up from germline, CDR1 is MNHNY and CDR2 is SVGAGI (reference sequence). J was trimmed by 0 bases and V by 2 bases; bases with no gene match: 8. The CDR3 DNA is TGTGCCAGCAGTTACCCCCTGGGCGGGAGTAGCACAGATACGCAGTATTTT. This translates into CASSYPLGGSSTDTQYF.

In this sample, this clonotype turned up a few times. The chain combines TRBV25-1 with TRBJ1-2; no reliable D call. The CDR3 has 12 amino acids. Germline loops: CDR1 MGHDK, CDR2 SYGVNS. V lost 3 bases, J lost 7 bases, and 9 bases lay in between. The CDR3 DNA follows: TGTGCCAGCAGTGACGGTGCTGCTGGCTACACCTTC. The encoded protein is CASSDGAAGYTF.

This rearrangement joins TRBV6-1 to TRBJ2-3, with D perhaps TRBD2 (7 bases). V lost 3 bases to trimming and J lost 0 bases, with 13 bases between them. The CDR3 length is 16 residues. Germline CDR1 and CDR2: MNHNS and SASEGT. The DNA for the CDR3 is TGTGCCAGCAGTGACGGGGGGCGGGTTAGCACAGATACGCAGTATTTT. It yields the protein CASSDGGRVSTDTQYF.

The CDR3 region is CASSLARGGTRKETQYF. The CDR3 DNA follows: TGTGCCAGCAGCTTAGCTCGGGGGGGCACACGAAAAGAGACCCAGTACTTC. V is TRBV7-8 and J is TRBJ2-5; 8 bases fit TRBD2. Trimming took 0 bases from V and 3 from J; bases not matched to a gene: 9. Germline assignment: CDR1 SGHVS and CDR2 FQNEAQ. CDR3 length equals 17 residues.

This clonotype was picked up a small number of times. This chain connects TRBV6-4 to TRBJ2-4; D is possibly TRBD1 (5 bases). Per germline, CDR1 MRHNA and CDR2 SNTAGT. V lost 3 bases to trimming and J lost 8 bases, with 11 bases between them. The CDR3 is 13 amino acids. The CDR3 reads CASSESGFDIQYF. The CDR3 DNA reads TGTGCCAGCAGTGAATCAGGGTTTGACATTCAGTACTTC.

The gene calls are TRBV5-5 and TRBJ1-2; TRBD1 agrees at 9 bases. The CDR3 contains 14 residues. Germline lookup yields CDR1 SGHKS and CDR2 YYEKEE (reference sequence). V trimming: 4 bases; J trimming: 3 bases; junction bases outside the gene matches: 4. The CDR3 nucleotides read TGTGCCAGCAGCAGACAGGGGGTCGACTATGGCTACACCTTC. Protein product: CASSRQGVDYGYTF.

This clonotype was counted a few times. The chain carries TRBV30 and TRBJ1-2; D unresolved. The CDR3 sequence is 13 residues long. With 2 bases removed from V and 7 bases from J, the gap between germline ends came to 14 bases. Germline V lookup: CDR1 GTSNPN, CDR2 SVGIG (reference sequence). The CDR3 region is CAWSWPSIVGYTF. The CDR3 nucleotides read TGTGCCTGGAGTTGGCCCTCTATTGTTGGCTACACCTTC.

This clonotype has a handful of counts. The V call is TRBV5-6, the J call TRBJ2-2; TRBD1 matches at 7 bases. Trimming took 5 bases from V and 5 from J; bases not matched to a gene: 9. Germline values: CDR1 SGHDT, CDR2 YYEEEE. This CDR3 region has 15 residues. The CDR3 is CASRGRDRITGELFF. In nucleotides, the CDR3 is TGTGCCAGCAGGGGAAGGGACAGAATAACCGGGGAGCTGTTTTTT.